Listed below are T cell receptor beta chains from one sample, sequenced in a study of cytomegalovirus exposure and HLA in healthy donors. Only in-frame clones appear in the TCRdb table, and some are missing; sequencing was by immunoSEQ multiplex PCR. The sample has more than 90,000 clones. Sequencing was done on a sample of PBMCs. The receptors stem from a man aged 30 to 39 in good health and CMV-seronegative. Both conserved end residues are part of each CDR3. D genes are given only for firm matches.

j_gene: TRBJ1-2; d_gene: NA; v_gene: TRBV7-2; CDR3aa: CASSPPGIGYTF; CDR3nt: TGTGCCAGCAGCCCACCGGGAATCGGCTACACCTTC
j_gene: TRBJ1-1; d_gene: TRBD1; v_gene: TRBV11-2; CDR3aa: CASSSPGGHTEAFF; CDR3nt: TGTGCCAGCAGCTCACCAGGGGGGCACACTGAAGCTTTCTTT
j_gene: TRBJ1-3; d_gene: NA; v_gene: TRBV4-2; CDR3aa: CASSQDRQAAGNTIYF; CDR3nt: TGTGCCAGCAGCCAAGATCGGCAGGCAGCTGGAAACACCATATATTTT
j_gene: TRBJ1-1; d_gene: NA; v_gene: TRBV7-8; CDR3aa: CASSLVRREAEAFF; CDR3nt: TGTGCCAGCAGCTTAGTACGCAGAGAGGCTGAAGCTTTCTTT
j_gene: TRBJ2-5; d_gene: NA; v_gene: TRBV5-1; CDR3aa: CASSLGGPETQYF; CDR3nt: TGCGCCAGCAGCTTGGGTGGGCCAGAGACCCAGTACTTC
j_gene: TRBJ1-2; d_gene: TRBD1; v_gene: TRBV7-3; CDR3aa: CASSLRFSGTGDYGYTF; CDR3nt: TGTGCCAGCAGCTTAAGGTTTTCGGGGACAGGGGACTATGGCTACACCTTC
j_gene: TRBJ2-7; d_gene: TRBD1; v_gene: TRBV12-5; CDR3aa: CASGYGTVGRAYEQYF; CDR3nt: TGTGCTAGTGGTTATGGGACAGTCGGAAGGGCCTACGAGCAGTACTTC
j_gene: TRBJ2-3; d_gene: TRBD1; v_gene: TRBV7-9; CDR3aa: CASSQGTGVTDTQYF; CDR3nt: TGTGCCAGCAGCCAAGGGACAGGGGTCACAGATACGCAGTATTTT
j_gene: TRBJ2-2; d_gene: NA; v_gene: TRBV9; CDR3aa: CASSVEGFLGNGELFF; CDR3nt: TGTGCCAGCAGCGTAGAGGGGTTCTTAGGGAACGGGGAGCTGTTTTTT
j_gene: TRBJ2-2; d_gene: TRBD2; v_gene: TRBV10-3; CDR3aa: CAISEQRGDTGELFF; CDR3nt: TGTGCCATCAGTGAACAGCGGGGGGACACCGGGGAGCTGTTTTTT
j_gene: TRBJ1-1; d_gene: NA; v_gene: TRBV7-8; CDR3aa: CASSFDRTTEAFF; CDR3nt: TGTGCCAGCAGCTTCGACAGGACCACTGAAGCTTTCTTT
j_gene: TRBJ2-2; d_gene: NA; v_gene: TRBV6-6; CDR3aa: CASIPRSGAGELFF; CDR3nt: TGTGCCAGCATACCAAGGTCGGGGGCCGGGGAGCTGTTTTTT
j_gene: TRBJ2-1; d_gene: TRBD1; v_gene: TRBV19; CDR3aa: CASRDRGSYNEQFF; CDR3nt: TGTGCCAGTAGGGACAGGGGGTCCTACAATGAGCAGTTCTTC
j_gene: TRBJ1-1; d_gene: NA; v_gene: TRBV30; CDR3aa: CAWTTSGSTEAFF; CDR3nt: TGTGCCTGGACCACCTCGGGGAGTACTGAAGCTTTCTTT
j_gene: TRBJ1-5; d_gene: TRBD1; v_gene: TRBV7-2; CDR3aa: CASSPRQGIWQPQHF; CDR3nt: TGTGCCAGCAGCCCGAGACAGGGTATATGGCAGCCCCAGCATTTT
j_gene: TRBJ2-7; d_gene: NA; v_gene: TRBV7-6; CDR3aa: CASSLSYEEQYF; CDR3nt: TGTGCCAGCAGCTTAAGCTACGAGGAGCAGTACTTC
j_gene: TRBJ2-7; d_gene: TRBD2; v_gene: TRBV29-1; CDR3aa: CSAGGGPYEQYF; CDR3nt: TGCAGCGCTGGGGGGGGACCCTACGAGCAGTACTTC
j_gene: TRBJ2-2; d_gene: NA; v_gene: TRBV10-3; CDR3aa: CAMAGQITGELFF; CDR3nt: TGTGCCATGGCGGGGCAAATCACCGGGGAGCTGTTTTTT
j_gene: TRBJ2-7; d_gene: TRBD1; v_gene: TRBV6-6; CDR3aa: CASSYRGTGSSYEQYF; CDR3nt: TGTGCCAGCAGTTACCGGGGGACAGGGAGCTCCTACGAGCAGTACTTC
j_gene: TRBJ2-2; d_gene: TRBD2; v_gene: TRBV7-2; CDR3aa: CASSSLAGGLTGELFF; CDR3nt: TGTGCCAGCAGCTCCTTAGCGGGGGGGCTCACCGGGGAGCTGTTTTTT
j_gene: TRBJ2-7; d_gene: TRBD1; v_gene: TRBV12-5; CDR3aa: CASGRPRDRSYEQYF; CDR3nt: TGTGCTAGTGGGCGGCCACGGGACAGGTCCTACGAGCAGTACTTC
j_gene: TRBJ1-6; d_gene: TRBD1; v_gene: TRBV5-1; CDR3aa: CASSLAPTGGNSPLHF; CDR3nt: TGCGCCAGCAGCTTGGCTCCGACAGGGGGCAATTCACCCCTCCACTTT
j_gene: TRBJ1-2; d_gene: NA; v_gene: TRBV9; CDR3aa: CASSPGPDNYGYTF; CDR3nt: TGTGCCAGCAGCCCTGGGCCCGATAACTATGGCTACACCTTC
j_gene: TRBJ1-2; d_gene: NA; v_gene: TRBV19; CDR3aa: CASSSQGSSGYTF; CDR3nt: TGTGCCAGTAGTAGTCAGGGATCCAGTGGCTACACCTTC
j_gene: TRBJ1-6; d_gene: TRBD1; v_gene: TRBV2; CDR3aa: CASSEALPGQGYSPLHF; CDR3nt: TGTGCCAGCAGTGAAGCGCTTCCGGGACAGGGTTATTCACCCCTCCACTTT
j_gene: TRBJ2-7; d_gene: NA; v_gene: TRBV5-4; CDR3aa: CASSSPGRGSYEQYF; CDR3nt: TGTGCCAGCAGCTCACCAGGGAGGGGGTCCTACGAGCAGTACTTC
j_gene: TRBJ2-5; d_gene: NA; v_gene: TRBV5-1; CDR3aa: CASRVTPPETQYF; CDR3nt: TGCGCCAGCAGGGTGACACCCCCAGAGACCCAGTACTTC
j_gene: TRBJ1-5; d_gene: NA; v_gene: TRBV6-6; CDR3aa: CASSFGEGRQPQHF; CDR3nt: TGTGCCAGCAGCTTCGGGGAGGGGCGTCAGCCCCAGCATTTT
j_gene: TRBJ1-2; d_gene: NA; v_gene: TRBV28; CDR3aa: CASSPGGRGYTF; CDR3nt: TGTGCCAGCAGTCCGGGGGGGCGCGGCTACACCTTC
j_gene: TRBJ1-5; d_gene: NA; v_gene: TRBV6-5; CDR3aa: CASSLTVYSNQPQHF; CDR3nt: TGTGCCAGCAGCCTAACAGTGTATAGCAATCAGCCCCAGCATTTT
j_gene: TRBJ1-5; d_gene: NA; v_gene: TRBV19; CDR3aa: CASSMRGGPNQPQHF; CDR3nt: TGTGCCAGTAGTATGCGCGGGGGTCCCAATCAGCCCCAGCATTTT
j_gene: TRBJ1-1; d_gene: NA; v_gene: TRBV13; CDR3aa: CASSSGTMMNTEAFF; CDR3nt: TGTGCCAGCAGCTCGGGGACTATGATGAACACTGAAGCTTTCTTT
j_gene: TRBJ2-3; d_gene: NA; v_gene: TRBV7-2; CDR3aa: CASSFGVLSDTQYF; CDR3nt: TGTGCCAGCAGCTTCGGGGTATTGTCAGATACGCAGTATTTT
j_gene: TRBJ1-1; d_gene: NA; v_gene: TRBV19; CDR3aa: CASSILLNTEAFF; CDR3nt: TGTGCCAGTAGTATTCTATTGAACACTGAAGCTTTCTTT
j_gene: TRBJ2-7; d_gene: NA; v_gene: TRBV10-3; CDR3aa: CAISELIYEQYF; CDR3nt: TGTGCCATCAGTGAGTTAATCTACGAGCAGTACTTC
j_gene: TRBJ2-3; d_gene: NA; v_gene: TRBV5-4; CDR3aa: CASSPSTDTQYF; CDR3nt: TGTGCCAGCAGTCCTAGCACAGATACGCAGTATTTT
j_gene: TRBJ2-5; d_gene: TRBD2; v_gene: TRBV29-1; CDR3aa: CSVEAPSGGAQETQYF; CDR3nt: TGCAGCGTTGAAGCCCCTAGCGGGGGGGCCCAAGAGACCCAGTACTTC
j_gene: TRBJ2-7; d_gene: TRBD2; v_gene: TRBV27; CDR3aa: CASSYSRGGSYEQYF; CDR3nt: TGTGCCAGCAGTTACTCGCGGGGGGGCTCCTACGAGCAGTACTTC
j_gene: TRBJ2-3; d_gene: TRBD2; v_gene: TRBV30; CDR3aa: CAWSGGAVTDTQYF; CDR3nt: TGTGCCTGGTCCGGGGGGGCCGTAACAGATACGCAGTATTTT
j_gene: TRBJ1-1; d_gene: NA; v_gene: TRBV2; CDR3aa: CASRKSPGPWDTEAFF; CDR3nt: TGTGCCAGCAGAAAATCGCCGGGTCCTTGGGACACTGAAGCTTTCTTT
j_gene: TRBJ2-5; d_gene: NA; v_gene: TRBV25-1; CDR3aa: CASSESRKGREETQYF; CDR3nt: TGTGCCAGCAGTGAATCGAGGAAGGGCAGGGAAGAGACCCAGTACTTC
j_gene: TRBJ2-7; d_gene: TRBD1; v_gene: TRBV4-1; CDR3aa: CASSRPTGESYEQYF; CDR3nt: TGCGCCAGCAGCCGCCCGACAGGGGAGTCCTACGAGCAGTACTTC
j_gene: TRBJ2-2; d_gene: TRBD1; v_gene: TRBV19; CDR3aa: CASSTPRTGGKTGELFF; CDR3nt: TGTGCCAGTAGTACGCCCAGGACAGGGGGAAAAACCGGGGAGCTGTTTTTT
j_gene: TRBJ1-2; d_gene: NA; v_gene: TRBV27; CDR3aa: CASRSLITTEADYGYTF; CDR3nt: TGTGCCAGCAGGTCTCTGATTACCACGGAGGCCGACTATGGCTACACCTTC
j_gene: TRBJ2-3; d_gene: TRBD2; v_gene: TRBV27; CDR3aa: CASSLRSGGVTDTQYF; CDR3nt: TGTGCCAGCAGTTTACGGAGCGGGGGGGTCACAGATACGCAGTATTTT
j_gene: TRBJ1-1; d_gene: NA; v_gene: TRBV4-2; CDR3aa: CASRHPDSPKDGTEAFF; CDR3nt: TGTGCCAGCAGGCACCCTGACAGTCCGAAAGATGGGACTGAAGCTTTCTTT
j_gene: TRBJ2-1; d_gene: NA; v_gene: TRBV5-1; CDR3aa: CASSLSVSSYNEQFF; CDR3nt: TGCGCCAGCAGCTTGAGTGTTAGCTCCTACAATGAGCAGTTCTTC
j_gene: TRBJ2-3; d_gene: TRBD1; v_gene: TRBV28; CDR3aa: CASRIGTGVSDTQYF; CDR3nt: TGTGCCAGCAGGATCGGGACAGGGGTATCAGATACGCAGTATTTT
j_gene: TRBJ2-7; d_gene: TRBD1; v_gene: TRBV5-1; CDR3aa: CASSPGQGAYEQYF; CDR3nt: TGCGCCAGCAGTCCGGGACAGGGGGCCTACGAGCAGTACTTC
j_gene: TRBJ1-4; d_gene: NA; v_gene: TRBV2; CDR3aa: CASSDQGLDEKLFF; CDR3nt: TGTGCCAGCAGTGATCAGGGGCTGGATGAAAAACTGTTTTTT
j_gene: TRBJ2-5; d_gene: TRBD1; v_gene: TRBV6-1; CDR3aa: CAAERTGLIETQYF; CDR3nt: TGTGCCGCGGAGAGGACAGGGCTTATTGAGACCCAGTACTTC